This TCR beta chain was captured by sequencing in a study of identical twins. TCRdb analysed the 5' RACE reads with MiXCR anew, one entry per CDR3 protein. There are fewer than 500,000 distinct CDR3 sequences in the sample; roughly 26% occur only once, and over 2.5% lies in the top ten. Note on this clonotype: Its antigen remains unidentified.

Germline lookup yields CDR1 MNHEY and CDR2 SVGAGI. This CDR3 comprises 14 residues. The ends were cut back, 3 bases at V and 6 bases at J, with 15 bases in the middle. Overall study findings and caveats: Insertions were reduced in abundant cord blood beta clonotypes but not in memory repertoires. These conclusions were based on statistical analysis (cross-sectional, not following the same donors).

This sample also belongs to another study, concerning T cells expressing NK-cell markers. Turning to that study: Of the CD8+ T cell pool in six donors, roughly 1.0-8% was accounted for by dominant NKG2C+ clonotypes. There were a few donors in whom these clonotypes also led the CD3+CD56-NKG2C+ fraction.

The chain has TRBV6-5 and TRBJ2-7; D remains unclear. The sample consisted of CD4+ T cells sorted from blood. The origin of this receptor is a woman under 30 in good health. In DNA form, the CDR3 reads TGTGCCAGCAGTTATCCCCTTATGGACGGCGAGCAGTACTTC. Its translation: CASSYPLMDGEQYF.